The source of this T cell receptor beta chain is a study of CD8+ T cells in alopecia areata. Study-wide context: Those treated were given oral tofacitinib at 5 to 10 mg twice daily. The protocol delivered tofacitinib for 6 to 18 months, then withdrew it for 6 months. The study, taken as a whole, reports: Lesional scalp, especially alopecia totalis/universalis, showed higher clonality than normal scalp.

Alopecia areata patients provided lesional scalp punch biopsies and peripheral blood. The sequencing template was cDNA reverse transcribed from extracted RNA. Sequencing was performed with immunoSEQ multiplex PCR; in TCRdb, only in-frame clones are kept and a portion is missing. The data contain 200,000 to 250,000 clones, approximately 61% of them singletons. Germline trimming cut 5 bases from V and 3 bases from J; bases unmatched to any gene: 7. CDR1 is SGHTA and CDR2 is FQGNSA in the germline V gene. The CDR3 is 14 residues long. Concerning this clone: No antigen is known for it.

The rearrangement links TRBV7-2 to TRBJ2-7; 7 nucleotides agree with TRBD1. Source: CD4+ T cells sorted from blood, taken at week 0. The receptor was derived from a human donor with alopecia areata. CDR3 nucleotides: TGTGCCAGCAGCCCCCGGACAGGAAACTACGAGCAGTACTTC. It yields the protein CASSPRTGNYEQYF.